This TCR beta chain came from a study of blood T cell repertoires in COVID-19. Clones were read by immunoSEQ multiplex PCR, and TCRdb kept only the in-frame ones, dropping some. The sample records 200,000 to 250,000 clones, 80% to 90% being singletons. CDR1 and CDR2 (germline): SEHNR, FQNEAQ (reference sequence). V shed 4 bases, J shed 4 bases, and the junction held 5 bases outside the gene matches. This CDR3 has 15 residues. Source material: peripheral blood. The sequence was obtained from an elderly woman with acute or convalescent COVID-19. This chain uses TRBV7-9 with TRBJ2-5; TRBD1 matches 11 bases. CDR3 sequence (DNA): TGTGCCAGCAGCTGGGACAGGGGGGGACGAGAGACCCAGTACTTC. It specifies CASSWDRGGRETQYF.